The 3 T cell receptor beta chains below all came from one sample that was sequenced in a study of blood T cell repertoires in COVID-19 (dated by TCRdb to 2018 to 2021). Receptor amplification or capture employed the immunoSEQ multiplex PCR assay. As stored in TCRdb, this immuneACCESS dataset retains in-frame rearrangements with V and J assigned. A fraction of the clones does not appear; measured against another copy, unresolved V genes explain less than half of the discrepancy, and the remainder lacks a known reason. The sample records around 150,000 clones, roughly 82% of which are singletons. The ten largest account for more than 6% of the sample. The sample consisted of peripheral blood. All receptors come from a woman aged 35 to 49 with COVID-19, enrolled during active disease.

The chain recombines TRBV10-1 with TRBJ2-1, with D tentatively TRBD1 (5 bases). Per the germline V gene, CDR1 is WNHNN and CDR2 is SYGVQD (reference sequence). Trimming cost V 4 bases and J 5 bases, with 9 bases left between them. The CDR3 sequence is 13 residues long. For the CDR3, the DNA is TGCGCCAGCAGTGGACCGACAGACAATGAGCAGTTCTTC. Its protein product is CASSGPTDNEQFF.

The V gene is TRBV30, the J gene TRBJ1-5, with 8 positions matching TRBD1. Germline V lookup: CDR1 GTSNPN, CDR2 SVGIG (reference sequence). Trimming removed 3 bases from V and 4 bases from J; junction bases left unmatched: 5. This CDR3 contains 14 residues. For the CDR3, the DNA is TGTGCCTGGAGCCTAGGACAGGGTAATCAGCCCCAGCATTTT. Protein: CAWSLGQGNQPQHF.

The chain couples TRBV7-3 to TRBJ2-1; 7 positions agree with TRBD2. Trimming at V came to 8 bases and at J to 7 bases, leaving 14 bases not matched to a gene. The CDR3 covers 15 residues. The germline CDR1 and CDR2 sequences are SGHTA and FQGTGA. Here the CDR3 reads CASSLWGGPGNEQFF. CDR3 nucleotide sequence: TGTGCCAGCTCTCTATGGGGAGGGCCGGGTAATGAGCAGTTCTTC.